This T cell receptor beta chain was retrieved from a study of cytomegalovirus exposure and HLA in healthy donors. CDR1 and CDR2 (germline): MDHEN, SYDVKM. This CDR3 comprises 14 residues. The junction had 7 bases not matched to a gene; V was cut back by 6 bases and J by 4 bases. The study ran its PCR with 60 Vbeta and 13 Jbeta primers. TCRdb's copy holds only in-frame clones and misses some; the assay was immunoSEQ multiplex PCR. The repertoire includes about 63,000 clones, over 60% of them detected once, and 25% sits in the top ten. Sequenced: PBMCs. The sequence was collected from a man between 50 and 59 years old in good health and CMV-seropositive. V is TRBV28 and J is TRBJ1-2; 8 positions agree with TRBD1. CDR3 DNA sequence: TGTGCCAGCAGCCCAGGGGGCGCGGGCTATGGCTACACCTTC. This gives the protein CASSPGGAGYGYTF.